This T cell receptor (beta chain) appears in the sequencing data of a study of blood T cell repertoires in COVID-19. The wider study: The origin of the acute and convalescent COVID-19 samples was the United States, Italy and Spain. Nucleic acid was either cDNA or gDNA, and it came from T cells, B-cell-depleted T cells, or PBMCs.

Donors were grouped by their self-reported clinical history. J lost 0 bases, V lost 3 bases, and 5 bases had no gene match. Looked up from germline, CDR1 is LGHNA and CDR2 is YNFKEQ. This CDR3 region has 17 residues. Source study methods: It was from reference gene primer amplification that nucleated cell counts were estimated. The table came from immunoSEQ multiplex PCR; TCRdb's copy has only in-frame clones and leaves some out. D and trimming were read from the DNA, whereas the V and J calls and clone size are those reported in that table. The table records about 480,000 clones, around 89% of them present only once.

The chain recombines TRBV4-2 with TRBJ2-3, with 11 bases fitting TRBD2. Sequenced input: PBMCs or T cells enriched from blood (not recorded which). The source of this sequence is a woman in her 40s who had recovered from COVID-19. CDR3 sequence reads: CASSQSWTSGSTDTQYF. CDR3 DNA: TGTGCCAGCAGCCAGAGTTGGACTAGCGGGAGCACAGATACGCAGTATTTT.